This T cell receptor beta chain was recorded in a study of cytomegalovirus exposure and HLA in healthy donors (TCRdb year 2017). Regarding the research as a whole: According to an earlier analysis of a few hundred of the donors, 200 million or so T cells yielded over 90 million unique TCR beta sequences and about 300 Gb of sequence data. An early release covering 550 to 650 HLA-typed donors comprised 250 to 350 gigabases of sequencing data and approximately 85 million unique TCR sequences. A handful of DR-DQ haplotypes were handled as single units for association and clustering because linkage in the cohort was strong. A later genetic analysis used genome-wide SNP genotypes for about 55% of the 666 donors, treating that subset as a discovery cohort. A later analysis re-analyzed previously published TCR beta repertoires from about 730 donors and added high-resolution HLA genotyping to study TCR occurrence patterns. To predict cytomegalovirus infection status, the study brought together high-throughput TCR immunosequencing, statistical association of individual TCRs with disease status, and machine learning. Along with the approximately 650-subject first cohort, a separate validation cohort of 120 different subjects was used. The genetic ancestry cluster associated with self-reported Caucasian donors included over 65% of the approximately 400 genotyped donors. Among about 410 genotyped donors of the cohort, an average of around 250,000 unique TCR beta nucleotide sequences was sequenced per donor, of which roughly 18% were non-productive. All discovery cohort repertoires had been generated using a single sequencing platform. The later analysis used no new phenotypic data to find candidate immune exposures, relying instead on TCR beta sequences and their occurrence across donors. The study aimed to test whether signatures of past pathogen exposure could be identified by cataloging public T cell receptors. Donor age, sex, ethnicity and CMV serostatus were collected together with the repertoire data. HLA typing included class I and class II loci at four-digit resolution. The study profiled the T cell repertoires of about 640 subjects by immunosequencing and related them to cytomegalovirus serostatus. To decide whether each TCR beta V gene segment behaved as functional or pseudogenic, an earlier analysis of approximately 600 of the donors relied on high-throughput TCR beta sequencing. Typing coverage varied by locus: roughly 629-640 donors for A, B, C, DRB1 and DQB1; approximately 520 for DQA1; over 600 for DPA1; approximately 450 for DPB1. The full study reports these points: At a false discovery rate of 0.05, a later analysis linked around 15,000 TCR beta sequences to specific HLA alleles. Broadly in line with IMGT annotations, most TCR beta V segments showed up in productive rearrangements about 87% or about 30% of the time in an earlier analysis of several hundred of the donors. The authors suggested that the approach could potentially be generalized to other disease states and immunological phenotypes. In vitro tests confirmed that a few of the cytomegalovirus-associated TCR beta chains recognize cytomegalovirus antigens. Some IMGT-functional V segments, including TRBV6-2 and TRBV6-3, could not be distinguished by the 87-base-pair reads and were therefore excluded. Because counts were too low, around 17 rarely observed V segments, including chromosome 9 orphons, were left out of the earlier analysis of roughly 600 of the donors. Presence/absence analyses assumed roughly uniform sequencing depth across donors, an assumption that may not hold. A group of highly shared sequence variants was considered likely to be a technical artifact of the sequencing pipeline. Linkage disequilibrium might explain the correlated functional status among segregating V segments, but an unknown experimental factor could not be ruled out. When HLA alleles, especially DR and DQ, strongly co-occurred, attributing TCR associations to individual alleles was difficult. A further reported finding was that TCR beta sequences accurately predicted the HLA-A and HLA-B alleles for most subjects in the first cohort. In a later genetic analysis, a missense DCLRE1C variant was associated with V-gene and J-gene trimming of TCR beta chains, and the association was replicated in an independent cohort. The classifier was reported to diagnose cytomegalovirus status with high specificity and sensitivity in both the original cohort and the validation cohort. Most TCR sequences were seen in very few donors, while some public TCRs were found in many individuals. Several of the top co-occurrence clusters appeared to be linked to parvovirus B19, influenza, CMV and Epstein-Barr virus, according to a later analysis. In a later analysis, HLA-associated TCR beta chains were found to be more clonally expanded and to have lower generation probabilities than equally common non-associated chains. This cohort had only TCR beta chains sequenced, and the lack of alpha or paired-chain data limited which features could be detected. In a later analysis, most CMV-associated TCR beta chains were found to appear HLA-restricted, with HLA associations seemingly driven largely by CMV exposure. The study listed around 160 TCR beta chains as associated with cytomegalovirus. Because some donors lacked HLA typing at each locus, the association tests relied only on the typed subset. A later genetic analysis reported fewer N-insertions in productive TCRs among donors in an Asian-associated ancestry cluster than the roughly 640-donor mean. In a later analysis, the rate of TCR association differed among HLA loci, with DRB1 alleles having the most associated TCRs and HLA-C alleles having the fewest. CMV serostatus was the only immune exposure information available for the cohort.

Comments on this clone: Its antigen has not been determined.

The cohort was made up of about 610 healthy bone marrow donors. All cohort members were sampled while nominally healthy, although unrecorded immune exposures were likely present. The donor tested CMV seronegative, placing the donor among the roughly 350 seronegative members of the cohort. Every donor gave a peripheral blood sample, and the peripheral blood mononuclear cells from that sample were used for TCR beta sequencing. The Qiagen DNeasy Blood Extraction Kit was used to extract genomic DNA from the blood cell samples. Library generation was performed with the immunoSEQ multiplex PCR assay. The multiplex PCR relied on a mix of 60 forward primers for TCR Vbeta segments and 13 reverse primers for TCR Jbeta segments. A multiplex PCR assay on genomic DNA amplified the CDR3 region of rearranged TCR beta genes. On the Illumina HiSeq System, the amplified TCR beta libraries were sequenced as 87-base-pair reads. The original pipeline was this. A later analysis tallied 75 million to 95 million unique TCR beta chains across the 666 repertoires, and some 10 million of those chains were shared by two or more donors. Raw reads were error-corrected and collapsed into unique sequences with a nearest-neighbor algorithm that merged closely related sequences to remove PCR and sequencing errors. V, D and J gene segments were assigned by aligning CDR3 sequences to IMGT reference sequences. Each retained sequence needed at least a six-nucleotide match to both a V gene segment and a J gene segment. A rearrangement was called productive if the CDR3 had no stop codons and remained in frame with V and J, and every other rearrangement was called non-productive. CDR3 was defined by IMGT convention, running from the second conserved V-encoded cysteine to the conserved J-encoded phenylalanine. Sequences without an unambiguous match to a single V gene segment were excluded from the earlier analysis of 450 to 650 of the donors. In an earlier analysis of several hundred of the donors, V segments were called functional above 56.7% productive rearrangements and were called segregating when the between-donor standard deviation exceeded 5%. A statistical classification framework was built to diagnose cytomegalovirus status from the catalog of TCR beta chain sequences. A later analysis assigned V and J genes by comparing TCR nucleotide sequences with IMGT/GENE-DB human TR gene sequences. In a later analysis, CDR3 sequences and most-parsimonious VDJ recombination scenarios were assigned using the TCRdist pipeline. A later analysis defined each TCR beta chain by its CDR3 amino acid sequence plus V-gene family, and excluded reads lacking a unique V-gene family. To address suspected cross-contamination and a sequencing artifact, a later analysis removed a few hundred highly shared, low-generation-probability nucleotide sequences. For each public chain, a later analysis derived a clonal expansion index from normalized ranks of inferred template counts within each repertoire. In a later analysis, generation probabilities were computed using a VDJ recombination model fitted to out-of-frame rearrangements, and the results were checked against IGoR. In a later analysis, TCR-TCR, TCR-HLA and TCR-CMV co-occurrence was scored with hypergeometric tests, and a repertoire-size bias correction was applied to TCR pairs. To estimate false discovery rates, a later analysis permuted the HLA or CMV assignments 20 times. In a later analysis, co-occurring TCRs were grouped using DBSCAN, with TCRdist sequence similarity added in when clustering inside HLA-allele-positive subsets. Repertoires with fewer than 30,000 or more than 120,000 public chains, plus five repertoires with anomalous nucleotide sharing, were excluded from co-occurrence clustering. The clones in this table, taken by TCRdb from immuneACCESS, are in-frame only. Not every clone is retained; where verified, under half of the shortfall comes from an unresolved V gene, and the cause of the rest is unknown. For V, J and clone size, that table is used; D and trimming come from the DNA. This sample's records show tens of thousands of clones. The ten biggest clones cover 1% to 1.5% of the sample.

CDR1 is given as SGDLS and CDR2 as YYNGEE, both from the germline V gene. The CDR3 starts with the cysteine, ends with the phenylalanine, and has 15 residues. Left in the record is the CDR3 DNA by itself, 45 bases read in frame from the first base. V is shortened by 4 bases, J by 4 bases, and the region joining them spans 12 bases. The sequence was collected from a man aged 25-45 years in good health and CMV-seronegative. The sequenced sample consisted of PBMCs. The rearrangement combines TRBV9 with TRBJ2-6; possibly the D gene is TRBD2, per 6 matching bases. In nucleotides, the sequence is TGTGCCAGCAGCTCGCGGGAACCAGGGGCCAACGTCCTGACTTTC. Translated, it reads CASSSREPGANVLTF.